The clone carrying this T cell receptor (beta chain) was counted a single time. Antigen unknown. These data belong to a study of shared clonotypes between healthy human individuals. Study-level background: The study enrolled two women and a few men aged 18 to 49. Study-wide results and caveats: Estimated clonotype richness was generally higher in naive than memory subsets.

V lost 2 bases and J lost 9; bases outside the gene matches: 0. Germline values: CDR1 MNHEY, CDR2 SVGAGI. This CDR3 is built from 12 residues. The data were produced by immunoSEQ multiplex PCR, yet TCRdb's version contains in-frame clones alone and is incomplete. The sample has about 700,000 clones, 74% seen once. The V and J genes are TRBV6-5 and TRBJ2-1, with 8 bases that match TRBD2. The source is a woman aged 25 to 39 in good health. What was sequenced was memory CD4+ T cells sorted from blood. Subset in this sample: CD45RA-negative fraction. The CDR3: CASSYRGGEQFF. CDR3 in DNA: TGTGCCAGCAGTTACCGGGGGGGTGAGCAGTTCTTC.